This record covers a single T cell receptor beta chain. The antigen it binds to is not known. Base qualities are not provided; no much larger clone lies one nucleotide away. The data derive from a study of identical twins (dated by TCRdb to 2016 to 2017). The study in broad terms: To test whether fetal clonotypes persist, the study used deep sequencing on TCR alpha and beta repertoires from monozygotic twins, unrelated adults of various ages, and cord blood. To rule out contamination, the twin experiments were replicated at different times with different library preparation protocols.

The CDR3 goes from the cysteine to the phenylalanine over 15 residues. Just the 45-base CDR3 DNA is kept, in frame starting at base 1. As encoded in the germline V gene (reference sequence), CDR1 is DFQATT while CDR2 is SNEGSKA. The germline V and J ends show losses of 0 bases and 5 bases respectively, and no gene match explains 3 bases of the junction. Every donor was a healthy Caucasian. The twin cohort comprised three pairs of female monozygotic twins, all aged roughly 18 to 30 years. The RNA used for TCR libraries was isolated from peripheral blood mononuclear cells. Libraries came from 5' RACE. The listed sequencing device is Illumina HiSeq 2000. Template switching introduced a universal primer binding site; the final cDNA contained a unique molecular identifier, enabling accurate counting of TCR cDNA molecules. Specific primers in the conserved constant-segment region were used to synthesize first-strand cDNA for the TCR alpha and beta chains. To control for contamination, each cDNA library was double barcoded with a SMART-Mk sample barcode plus Illumina barcodes. TruSeq adapter sequences, together with Illumina sample barcodes, were added in two successive PCR steps. Sequencing of the TCR alpha and beta cDNA libraries was done on the Illumina HiSeq platform using custom primers. The original pipeline was this. Unique molecular identifiers were extracted from raw reads with MiGEC, and CDR3 positions were determined with MiXCR. Recombination models were inferred per individual with the repgenHMM and IGoR tools using an EM algorithm. The tcR package in R was used for shared clonotype analysis, with sharing normalized by the product of cloneset sizes. To study raw recombination without the effects of thymic and clonal selection, out-of-frame nonproductive sequences were analyzed. TCRdb reprocessed the public reads (quality trimming at Q25 with fastp, clone calling with MiXCR) and kept in-frame beta chains. Entries are consolidated by CDR3 protein sequence, retaining the most common genes and DNA. V and J calls and clone size were set by TCRdb, not the authors. The sample table contains hundreds of thousands of distinct CDR3 sequences; only one count was recorded for 15% to 20% of them. The ten largest clonotypes hold around 12% of the sample.

Results the study describes overall, beyond this receptor: Invariant T cells such as MAIT and iNKT could partly confound zero-insertion analyses, although diverse VJ usage argued against such confounding for most clonotypes. Because the same donors could not be followed over many years, conclusions were based on cross-sectional statistical analysis. Abundant cord blood beta clonotypes carried fewer insertions; young adult naive repertoires showed a weaker similar trend, while memory repertoires showed none. A weaker excess of twin sharing was found in beta out-of-frame sequences because the signal-to-noise ratio was lowered by fewer shared sequences. Recombination models systematically underestimated out-of-frame TCR alpha sharing in monozygotic twins but agreed with sharing between unrelated individuals. Compared with coincidental sharing between unrelated individuals, an excess of low generation-probability sequences was observed among out-of-frame TCR alpha sequences shared between twins.

This sample also appeared in a second study, on T cells expressing NK-cell markers. As the second paper documents: TCR beta-chain repertoires were profiled in sorted CD3+CD56+NKG2C+, CD3+CD56+NKG2C- and CD3+CD56-NKG2C+ T-cell subsets from several donors. Among the eight sequenced donors, seven were HCMV-seropositive and one was HCMV-seronegative. To restrict sorting to alphabetaTCR-expressing T cells, an anti-gammadeltaTCR antibody was added in several experiments. For five or six donors, the dominant CD3+CD56+NKG2C+ clonotypes were among the top 10 CD8+ clonotypes and accounted for roughly 1.0-8% of CD8+ T cells. Those dominant clonotypes were again the most abundant among CD3+CD56-NKG2C+ cells in a handful of donors, at about 28.3-60.1%. It remained unclear whether the expanded NKG2C-expressing T cell clones were specific for HCMV antigens. The study sequenced eight donors, all healthy volunteers chosen at random: three men and five women. HCMV serostatus was determined by detecting HCMV-specific IgG in serum with a commercial ELISA kit. For six donors, bulk peripheral blood T-cell repertoires were additionally sequenced from unsorted PBMC. MIGEC handled demultiplexing of the reads and grouping by UMI, while MiTCR was used to assemble and quantify clonotypes. Only TCR cDNA sequences supported by at least two reads were kept to exclude erroneous sequences. The tcR package was used for downstream repertoire analysis, and clonotypes were matched between fractions using CDR3 nucleotide sequence together with V segment. Antigen specificity was annotated against VDJdb with VDJmatch, allowing one amino acid substitution in CDR3.

This receptor chain uses TRBV20-1 and TRBJ1-4; a stretch of 10 junction bases matches TRBD1. The TCR comes from a woman aged 18-29 years in good health. The sample was PBMCs. The DNA is as follows: TGCAGTGCTAGAGATTGGGGACAGGGGAATGAAAAACTGTTTTTT. Translated, it reads CSARDWGQGNEKLFF.